This T cell receptor (beta chain) appears in the sequencing data of a study of blood T cell repertoires in COVID-19. Study in general: Samples of COVID-19 (acute and convalescent) were obtained from the United States, Italy and Spain. Sample material is recorded as cDNA or gDNA derived from T cells, B-cell-depleted T cells, or PBMCs.

Original processing notes: From reference gene primer amplification, estimates of nucleated cell counts were derived. Assay: immunoSEQ multiplex PCR; the TCRdb copy retains only in-frame clones and omits some. The D gene and trimming were derived from the DNA, and the V and J assignments and clone size from that table. This sample carries around 64,000 clones, roughly 90% of them seen once, and the ten largest clones take around 1.5%. Germline CDR1 reads SGDLS; CDR2 reads YYNGEE. Trimming cost V 4 bases and J 0 bases, with 13 bases left between them. This CDR3 contains 16 residues. The V gene is TRBV9, the J gene TRBJ2-2, with D possibly TRBD2 on 6 matching bases. The specimen was peripheral blood. The receptor comes from a human donor in a cohort sampled during active COVID-19. CDR3 loop: CASSIRLGSNTGELFF. CDR3 DNA sequence: TGTGCCAGCAGCATTCGACTAGGTTCGAACACCGGGGAGCTGTTTTTT. Together with reference TRBV9 and TRBJ2-2, the CDR3 gives the full variable domain: DSGVTQTPKHLITATGQRVTLRCSPRSGDLSVYWYQQSLDQGLQFLIQYYNGEERAKGNILERFSAQQFPDLHSELNLSSLELGDSALYFCASSIRLGSNTGELFFGEGSRLTVL.